The present T cell receptor beta chain was sequenced within a study of blood T cell repertoires in COVID-19. Overall study: Samples representing acute and convalescent COVID-19 were sourced from the United States, Italy and Spain. The cDNA or gDNA used as material had been derived from T cells, B-cell-depleted T cells, or PBMCs.

Germline lookup yields CDR1 GTSNPN and CDR2 SVGIG (reference sequence). Deletions cut 0 bases from V and 4 bases from J, with 10 bases between. The CDR3 has 13 amino acids. In the source study's methods: Reference gene primer amplification yielded estimated nucleated cell counts. Using immunoSEQ multiplex PCR, the repertoire was profiled, and TCRdb retains in-frame clones only, with some absent. D and trimming come from the DNA, and the V and J calls and clone size come from that table. Of hundreds of thousands of clones in the sample, about 89% were seen once. The sequence was obtained from a woman in her twenties or thirties with acute or convalescent COVID-19. The rearrangement joins TRBV30 to TRBJ2-7, with D possibly being TRBD2 (5 bases). Sequences were obtained from peripheral blood. DNA for the CDR3: TGTGCCTGGAGTGTACGAAGACTATACGAGCAGTACTTC. This codes for CAWSVRRLYEQYF.